The clone carrying this T cell receptor (beta chain) was seen a few times. RNA transcripts provided the source from which TCR beta CDR3 regions were amplified. First-round RT-PCR targeting the TCR CDR3 was performed with the HTBI primer set. TCRdb ran MiXCR on the multiplex PCR reads and lists one entry per CDR3 protein. The table lists around 720,000 distinct CDR3 sequences, roughly a third of them singletons. The source of the sample is a study of T cells in Graves' hyperthyroidism and ophthalmopathy. This CDR3 comprises 14 residues. The V and J ends lost 7 bases and 1 base respectively, with 13 bases between them.

The chain links TRBV12-3 or TRBV12-4 to TRBJ1-1; weak D call: TRBD1 (5 bases). The clonotype comes from a woman in her thirties or forties with Graves' hyperthyroidism. The sample comprised blood. The CDR3 region has the DNA TGTGCCAGCACCAGGGTGGGGTGGAACACTGAAGCTTTCTTT. This gives the protein CASTRVGWNTEAFF.